The 9 T cell receptor beta chains reported below all come from one sample, sequenced in a study of cytomegalovirus exposure and HLA in healthy donors. The primer mix had 60 Vbeta and 13 Jbeta primers. Measured with immunoSEQ multiplex PCR; TCRdb has only the in-frame clones, and not every one. This table holds over 40,000 clones, over 55% found once. The sequenced sample was PBMCs. These receptor sequences come from a man aged 60 to 69 in good health and CMV-seropositive.

The CDR3 nucleotides read TGTGCCAGCAGCCCGGGGTCGACTGCTCAGCCCCAGCATTTT. This codes for CASSPGSTAQPQHF. This chain links TRBV7-9 with TRBJ1-5, with D uncertain. Between the trimmed V and J ends, which lost 5 bases and 6 bases, there was a span of 14 bases. Germline V lookup: CDR1 SEHNR, CDR2 FQNEAQ (reference sequence). CDR3 length: 14 amino acids.

In this sample, this clone turned up once. The genes are TRBV7-8 and TRBJ2-2; D is unresolved. Trimming took off 2 bases at V and 6 bases at J, with 7 bases between the two ends. Germline V gene data show CDR1 as SGHVS and CDR2 as FQNEAQ. This CDR3 spans 13 amino acids. The CDR3 loop reads CASSLHEAGELFF. In DNA, the CDR3 is TGTGCCAGCAGCTTACACGAGGCCGGGGAGCTGTTTTTT. The entire variable domain, with the rest obtained from reference TRBV7-8 and TRBJ2-2, is as follows: GAGVSQSPRYKVAKRGQDVALRCDPISGHVSLFWYQQALGQGPEFLTYFQNEAQLDKSGLPSDRFFAERPEGSVSTLKIQRTQQEDSAVYLCASSLHEAGELFFGEGSRLTVL.

The genes are TRBV9 and TRBJ2-3; 7 nucleotides match TRBD2. Germline assignment: CDR1 SGDLS and CDR2 YYNGEE. V was pared by 3 bases and J by 3 bases, with 7 bases of the junction left unmatched. This CDR3 is built from 15 residues. CDR3 loop: CASSGGGSDTDTQYF. CDR3 nucleotide sequence: TGTGCCAGCAGCGGTGGCGGGAGTGATACAGATACGCAGTATTTT.

This clone showed up just a few times. The rearrangement joins TRBV4-3 to TRBJ2-2; D may be TRBD2 (5 bases). The V and J ends lost 4 bases and 8 bases respectively, with 8 bases between them. Per germline, CDR1 LGHNA and CDR2 YSLEER. The CDR3 sequence is 12 residues long. The CDR3 region is CASSPLAGELFF. CDR3 nucleotide sequence: TGCGCCAGCAGCCCCTTAGCGGGGGAGCTGTTTTTT.

This rearrangement joins TRBV4-1 to TRBJ1-1, with a tentative D call TRBD1 (5 bases). Germline assignment: CDR1 MGHRA and CDR2 YSYEKL. The CDR3 sequence is 14 residues long. Deletions cut 4 bases from V and 3 bases from J, with 12 bases between. CDR3 amino acids: CASSPGLFDTEAFF. In nucleotides, the CDR3 is TGCGCCAGCAGCCCGGGACTTTTCGACACTGAAGCTTTCTTT.

This sequence joins TRBV7-8 and TRBJ2-3; weak D call: TRBD1 (6 bases). The CDR3 totals 14 residues. Trimming pared 1 base from V and 3 bases from J, leaving 8 bases between. Germline CDR1 and CDR2: SGHVS and FQNEAQ. The CDR3 DNA reads TGTGCCAGCAGCTTAGATCAGGGGACAGATACGCAGTATTTT. Protein product: CASSLDQGTDTQYF.

This chain joins TRBV5-1 and TRBJ2-7; TRBD2 agrees at 9 bases. CDR1 is SGHRS and CDR2 is YFSETQ in the germline V gene. This CDR3 region has 15 residues. Unmatched junction bases numbered 9, after V lost 4 bases and J lost 4 bases. The CDR3 here is CASSRSREGRYEQYF. In nucleotides, the CDR3 is TGCGCCAGCAGCAGGTCGCGGGAGGGCCGGTACGAGCAGTACTTC. The entire variable domain, with the rest obtained from reference TRBV5-1 and TRBJ2-7, is as follows: KAGVTQTPRYLIKTRGQQVTLSCSPISGHRSVSWYQQTPGQGLQFLFEYFSETQRNKGNFPGRFSGRQFSNSRSEMNVSTLELGDSALYLCASSRSREGRYEQYFGPGTRLTVT.

This chain connects TRBV27 to TRBJ2-1; TRBD1 aligns across 8 bases. With V trimmed by 6 bases and J by 8 bases, 6 bases remained unmatched. The germline V gene encodes CDR1 MNHEY and CDR2 SMNVEV (reference sequence). There are 13 residues in the CDR3. CDR3 in DNA: TGTGCCAGCAGGGACAGGGTGGAAGATGAGCAGTTCTTC. This encodes CASRDRVEDEQFF.

The chain joins TRBV2 to TRBJ2-7, with 15 bases lining up with TRBD2. This CDR3 contains 14 residues. CDR1 is SNHLY and CDR2 is FYNNEI in the germline V gene. Trimming removed 8 bases from V and 5 bases from J; junction bases left unmatched: 4. In DNA, the CDR3 is TGTGCCAGCTCCGGGACTAGCGGGAGGCACGAGCAGTACTTC. Amino acid sequence: CASSGTSGRHEQYF.